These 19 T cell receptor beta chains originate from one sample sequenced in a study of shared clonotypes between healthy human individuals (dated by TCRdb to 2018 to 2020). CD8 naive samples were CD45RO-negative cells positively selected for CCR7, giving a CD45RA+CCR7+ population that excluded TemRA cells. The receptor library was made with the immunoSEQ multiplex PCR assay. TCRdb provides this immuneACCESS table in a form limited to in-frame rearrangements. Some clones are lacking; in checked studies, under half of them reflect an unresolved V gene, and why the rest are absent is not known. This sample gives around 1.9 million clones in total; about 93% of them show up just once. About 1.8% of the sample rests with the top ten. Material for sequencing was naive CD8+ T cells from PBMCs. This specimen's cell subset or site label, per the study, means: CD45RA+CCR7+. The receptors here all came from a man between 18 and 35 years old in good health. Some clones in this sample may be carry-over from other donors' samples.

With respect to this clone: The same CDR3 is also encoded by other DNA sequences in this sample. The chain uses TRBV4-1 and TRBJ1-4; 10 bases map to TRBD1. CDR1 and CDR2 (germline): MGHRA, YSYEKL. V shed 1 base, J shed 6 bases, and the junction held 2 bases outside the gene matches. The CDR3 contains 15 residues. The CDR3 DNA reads TGCGCCAGCAGCCAAGTGGGGACAGGGGATGAAAAACTGTTTTTT. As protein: CASSQVGTGDEKLFF.

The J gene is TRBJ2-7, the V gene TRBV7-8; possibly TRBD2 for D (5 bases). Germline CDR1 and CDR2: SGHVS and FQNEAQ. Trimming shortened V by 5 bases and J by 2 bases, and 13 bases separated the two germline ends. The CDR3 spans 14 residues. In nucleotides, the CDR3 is TGTGCCAGCAGCCCCGGCGCGGGTCCCTACGAGCAGTACTTC. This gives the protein CASSPGAGPYEQYF.

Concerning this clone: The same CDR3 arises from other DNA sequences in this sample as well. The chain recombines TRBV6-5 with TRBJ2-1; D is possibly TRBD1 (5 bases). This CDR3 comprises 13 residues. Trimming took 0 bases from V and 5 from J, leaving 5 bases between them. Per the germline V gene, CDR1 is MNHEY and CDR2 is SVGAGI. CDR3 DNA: TGTGCCAGCAGTTACTCCAGGGACAATGAGCAGTTCTTC. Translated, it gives CASSYSRDNEQFF.

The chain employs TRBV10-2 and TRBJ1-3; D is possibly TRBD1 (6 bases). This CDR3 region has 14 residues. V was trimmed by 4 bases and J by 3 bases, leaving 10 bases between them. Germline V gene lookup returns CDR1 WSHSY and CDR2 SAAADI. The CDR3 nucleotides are TGCGCCAGCAGTGTTGACAGGAGTGGAAACACCATATATTTT. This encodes CASSVDRSGNTIYF.

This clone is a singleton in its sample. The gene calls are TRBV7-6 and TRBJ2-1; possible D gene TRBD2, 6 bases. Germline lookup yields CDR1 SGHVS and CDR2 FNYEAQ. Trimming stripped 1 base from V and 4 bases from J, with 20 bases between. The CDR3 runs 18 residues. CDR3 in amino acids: CASSLEVETGASYNEQFF. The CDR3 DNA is TGTGCCAGCAGCTTAGAGGTGGAAACGGGAGCTTCTTACAATGAGCAGTTCTTC.

CDR3 nucleotide sequence: TGTGCCAGCAGCTCCCCCGGCGGACTAGCGGGAGGAGAGACCCAGTACTTC. Its protein is CASSSPGGLAGGETQYF. The chain has TRBV7-8 and TRBJ2-5; 14 bases line up with TRBD2. CDR3 length: 17 residues. Germline CDR1 and CDR2: SGHVS and FQNEAQ. The V and J ends lost 4 bases and 4 bases, in that order; junction bases with no gene match: 8.

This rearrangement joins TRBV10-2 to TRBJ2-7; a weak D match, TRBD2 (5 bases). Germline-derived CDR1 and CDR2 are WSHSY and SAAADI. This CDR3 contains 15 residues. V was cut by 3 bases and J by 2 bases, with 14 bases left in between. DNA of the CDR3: TGCGCCAGCAGTGATCCGGGGATTACCGCCTACGAGCAGTACTTC. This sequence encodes CASSDPGITAYEQYF.

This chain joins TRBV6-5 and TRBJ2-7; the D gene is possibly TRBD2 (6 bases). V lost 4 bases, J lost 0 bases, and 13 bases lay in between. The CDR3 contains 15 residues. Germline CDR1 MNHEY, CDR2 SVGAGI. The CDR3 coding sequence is TGTGCCAGCAGTTTAATGGAGGGGACCTCCTACGAGCAGTACTTC. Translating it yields CASSLMEGTSYEQYF.

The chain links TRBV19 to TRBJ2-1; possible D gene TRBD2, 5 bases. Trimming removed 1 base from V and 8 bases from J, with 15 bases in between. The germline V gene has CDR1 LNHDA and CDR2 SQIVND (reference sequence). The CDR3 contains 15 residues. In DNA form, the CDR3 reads TGTGCCAGTAGTATAGGCGGCCCTGTGCGGGATGAGCAGTTCTTC. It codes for CASSIGGPVRDEQFF.

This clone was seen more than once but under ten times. The chain's CDR3 is CASSRRTGTEEEPQHF. CDR3 sequence (DNA): TGTGCCAGCAGCCGCAGGACAGGCACAGAGGAGGAGCCCCAGCATTTT. J is TRBJ1-5 and V is TRBV7-9; 7 bases fit TRBD1. Trimming removed 5 bases from V and 8 bases from J; junction bases left unmatched: 15. From germline, CDR1 is SEHNR and CDR2 FQNEAQ (reference sequence). There are 16 residues in the CDR3.

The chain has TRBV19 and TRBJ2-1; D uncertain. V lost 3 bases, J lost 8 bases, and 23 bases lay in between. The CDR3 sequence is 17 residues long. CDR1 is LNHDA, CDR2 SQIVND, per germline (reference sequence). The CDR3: CASSIIVGYRVSDEQFF. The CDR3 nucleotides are TGTGCCAGTAGTATTATCGTGGGCTACAGAGTTTCGGATGAGCAGTTCTTC.

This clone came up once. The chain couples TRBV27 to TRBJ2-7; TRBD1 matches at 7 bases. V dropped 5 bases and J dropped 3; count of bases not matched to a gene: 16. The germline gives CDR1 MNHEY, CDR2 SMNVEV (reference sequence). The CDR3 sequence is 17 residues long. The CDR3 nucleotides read TGTGCCAGCAGTCCTGCCCTACAGGGGCCTACCTTCTACGAGCAGTACTTC. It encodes CASSPALQGPTFYEQYF.

DNA for the CDR3: TGCAGCGTCTCTGACAGGGGGGAGACCCAGTACTTC. As protein: CSVSDRGETQYF. The chain couples TRBV29-1 to TRBJ2-5; 9 bases line up with TRBD1. Germline loops: CDR1 SQVTM, CDR2 ANQGSEA. The J segment lost 5 bases and the V segment lost 6 bases, leaving 4 bases of the junction unmatched. This CDR3 has 12 residues.

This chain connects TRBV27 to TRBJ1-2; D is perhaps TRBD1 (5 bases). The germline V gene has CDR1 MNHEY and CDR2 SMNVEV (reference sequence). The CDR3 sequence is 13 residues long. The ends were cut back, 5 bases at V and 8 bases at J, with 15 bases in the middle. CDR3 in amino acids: CASSGHRSGGYTF. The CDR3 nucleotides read TGTGCCAGCAGTGGCCACAGGTCCGGGGGCTACACCTTC.

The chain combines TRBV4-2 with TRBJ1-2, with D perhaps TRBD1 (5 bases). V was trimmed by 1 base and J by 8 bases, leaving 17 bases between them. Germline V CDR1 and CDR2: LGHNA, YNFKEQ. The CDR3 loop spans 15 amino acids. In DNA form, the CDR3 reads TGTGCCAGCAGCCAAGCCAAGGGACCTCTCGGGGGCTACACCTTC. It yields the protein CASSQAKGPLGGYTF.

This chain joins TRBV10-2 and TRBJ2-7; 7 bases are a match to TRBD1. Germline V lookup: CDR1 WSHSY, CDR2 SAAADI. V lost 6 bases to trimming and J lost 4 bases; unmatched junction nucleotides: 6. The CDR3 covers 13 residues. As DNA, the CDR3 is TGCGCCAGCAGAGACAGGGTTTTTTACGAGCAGTACTTC. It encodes CASRDRVFYEQYF.

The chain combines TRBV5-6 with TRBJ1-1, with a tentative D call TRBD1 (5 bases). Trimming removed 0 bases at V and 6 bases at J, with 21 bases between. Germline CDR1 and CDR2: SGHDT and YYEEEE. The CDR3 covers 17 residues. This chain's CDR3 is CASSLAVVGRETPEAFF. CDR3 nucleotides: TGTGCCAGCAGCTTGGCTGTGGTCGGCAGGGAAACCCCTGAAGCTTTCTTT.

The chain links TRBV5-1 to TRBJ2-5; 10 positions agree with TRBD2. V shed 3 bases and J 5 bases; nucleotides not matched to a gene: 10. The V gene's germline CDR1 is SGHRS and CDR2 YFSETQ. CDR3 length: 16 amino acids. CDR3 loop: CASSSTGLAEPETQYF. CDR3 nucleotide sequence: TGCGCCAGCAGCTCCACCGGACTAGCGGAGCCGGAGACCCAGTACTTC.

The CDR3 protein is CASSFPTGGVLSYEQYF. The CDR3 DNA sequence: TGTGCCAGCAGCTTCCCCACGGGGGGGGTTCTATCCTACGAGCAGTACTTC. This sequence joins TRBV7-2 and TRBJ2-7; 8 bases are a match to TRBD2. Germline CDR1 SGHTA, CDR2 FQGNSA. V trimming: 3 bases; J trimming: 1 base; junction bases outside the gene matches: 11. This CDR3 contains 17 residues.